This T cell receptor (beta chain) was captured in a study of cytotoxic CD8 clonotypes in ibrutinib-treated CLL. Whole-study context: The cohort had over ten relapsed/refractory and over 14 treatment-naive patients, 17 to 18 IGHV unmutated.

Study-wide points: Public clonotypes, found uncommonly, either contracted or stayed stable on treatment. Sustained-remission and progressing patients had unequal sampling times. Clonality measured at baseline exceeded age-matched healthy donors, tracking circulating CD8+ T-cell counts.

Clones were sequenced by immunoSEQ multiplex PCR, and TCRdb holds only the in-frame ones, with some missing. Among around 150,000 clones, roughly 80% were seen once, and the ten largest hold over 2%. As concerns this clone: Its target is not known.

CDR3 length equals 12 residues. CDR1 and CDR2 from the germline V gene are MDHEN and SYDVKM. The germline V and J ends were trimmed by 6 bases and 6 bases, with 8 bases remaining between them. The sample in question was PBMCs, obtained after 12 months of ibrutinib treatment. This receptor was taken from a human donor with chronic lymphocytic leukemia. The rearrangement uses TRBV28 and TRBJ2-2, with D tentatively TRBD1 (5 bases). This CDR3 is CASRGLAGELFF. CDR3 nucleotide sequence: TGTGCCAGCAGGGGGCTTGCCGGGGAGCTGTTTTTT.